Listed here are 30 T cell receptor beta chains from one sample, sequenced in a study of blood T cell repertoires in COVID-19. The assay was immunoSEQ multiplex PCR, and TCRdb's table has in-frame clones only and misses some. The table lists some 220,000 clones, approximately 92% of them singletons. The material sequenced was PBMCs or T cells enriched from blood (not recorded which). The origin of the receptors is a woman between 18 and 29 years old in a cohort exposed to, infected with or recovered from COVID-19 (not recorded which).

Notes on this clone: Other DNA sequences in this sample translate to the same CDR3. CDR3 bases: TGTGCCAGCAGTCCGGGACAGGGAAATCAGCCCCAGCATTTT. Protein product: CASSPGQGNQPQHF. The chain carries TRBV28 and TRBJ1-5, with 9 bases lining up with TRBD1. Trimming at V came to 5 bases and at J to 4 bases, leaving 3 bases not matched to a gene. The CDR3 runs to 14 residues. CDR1 is MDHEN and CDR2 is SYDVKM in the germline V gene.

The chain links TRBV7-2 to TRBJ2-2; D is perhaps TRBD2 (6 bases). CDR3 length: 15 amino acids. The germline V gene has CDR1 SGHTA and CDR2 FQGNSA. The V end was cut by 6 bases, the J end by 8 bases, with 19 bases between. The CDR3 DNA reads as TGTGCCAGCAGACCGATGCCTGAGCGGGCTGGGGAGCTGTTTTTT. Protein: CASRPMPERAGELFF.

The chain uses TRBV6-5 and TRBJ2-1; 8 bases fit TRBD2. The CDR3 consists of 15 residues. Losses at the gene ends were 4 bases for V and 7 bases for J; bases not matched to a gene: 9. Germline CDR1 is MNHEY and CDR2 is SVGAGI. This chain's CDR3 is CASSSPGGPRNEQFF. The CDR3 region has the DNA TGTGCCAGCAGTTCCCCGGGAGGGCCACGGAATGAGCAGTTCTTC.

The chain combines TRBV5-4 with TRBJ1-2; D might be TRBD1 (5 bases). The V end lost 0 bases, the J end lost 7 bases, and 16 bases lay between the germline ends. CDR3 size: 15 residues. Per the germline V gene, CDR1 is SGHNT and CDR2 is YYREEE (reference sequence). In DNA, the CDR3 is TGTGCCAGCAGCTTGGTGGGGGACGGGGGACGTGGCTACACCTTC. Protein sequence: CASSLVGDGGRGYTF.

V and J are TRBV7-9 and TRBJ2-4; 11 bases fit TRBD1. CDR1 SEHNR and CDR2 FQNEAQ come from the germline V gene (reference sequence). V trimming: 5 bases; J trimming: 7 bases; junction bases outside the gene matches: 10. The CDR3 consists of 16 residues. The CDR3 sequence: CASSASGTGGGNIQYF. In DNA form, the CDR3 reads TGTGCCAGCAGCGCCTCCGGGACAGGGGGAGGTAACATTCAGTACTTC. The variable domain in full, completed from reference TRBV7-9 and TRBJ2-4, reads DTGVSQNPRHKITKRGQNVTFRCDPISEHNRLYWYRQTLGQGPEFLTYFQNEAQLEKSRLLSDRFSAERPKGSFSTLEIQRTEQGDSAMYLCASSASGTGGGNIQYFGAGTRLSVL.

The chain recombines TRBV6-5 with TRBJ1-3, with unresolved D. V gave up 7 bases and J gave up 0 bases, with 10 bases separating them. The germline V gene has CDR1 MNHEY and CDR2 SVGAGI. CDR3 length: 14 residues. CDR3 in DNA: TGTGCCAGCACCCCGACATTCTCTGGAAACACCATATATTTT. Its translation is CASTPTFSGNTIYF.

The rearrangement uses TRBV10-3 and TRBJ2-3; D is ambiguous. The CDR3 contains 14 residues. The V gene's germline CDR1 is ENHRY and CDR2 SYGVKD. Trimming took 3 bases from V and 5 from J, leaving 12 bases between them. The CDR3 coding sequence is TGTGCCATCAGTGACTTCCCTAGGATAGATACGCAGTATTTT. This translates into CAISDFPRIDTQYF.

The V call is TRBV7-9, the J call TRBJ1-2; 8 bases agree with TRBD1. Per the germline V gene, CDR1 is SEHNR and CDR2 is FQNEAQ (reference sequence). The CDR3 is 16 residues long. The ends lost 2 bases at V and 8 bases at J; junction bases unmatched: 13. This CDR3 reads CASSLPLFGTGSGYTF. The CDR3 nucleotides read TGTGCCAGCAGCTTACCTCTTTTCGGGACAGGTAGCGGCTACACCTTC.

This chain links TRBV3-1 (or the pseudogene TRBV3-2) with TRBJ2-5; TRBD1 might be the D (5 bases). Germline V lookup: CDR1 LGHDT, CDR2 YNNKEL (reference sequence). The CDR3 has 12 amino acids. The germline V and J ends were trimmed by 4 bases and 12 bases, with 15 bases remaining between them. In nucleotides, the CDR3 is TGTGCCAGCAGCCGACAGAAAGGCCGAGAGTACTTC. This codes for CASSRQKGREYF.

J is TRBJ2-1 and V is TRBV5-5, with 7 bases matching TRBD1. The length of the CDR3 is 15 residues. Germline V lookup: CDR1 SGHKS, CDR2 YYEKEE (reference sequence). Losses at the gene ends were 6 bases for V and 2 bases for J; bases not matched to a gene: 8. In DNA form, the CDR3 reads TGTGCCAGCAACCCTTACGGGACAGCCTACAATGAGCAGTTCTTC. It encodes CASNPYGTAYNEQFF. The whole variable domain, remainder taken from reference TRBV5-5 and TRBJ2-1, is DAGVTQSPTHLIKTRGQQVTLRCSPISGHKSVSWYQQVLGQGPQFIFQYYEKEERGRGNFPDRFSARQFPNYSSELNVNALLLGDSALYLCASNPYGTAYNEQFFGPGTRLTVL.

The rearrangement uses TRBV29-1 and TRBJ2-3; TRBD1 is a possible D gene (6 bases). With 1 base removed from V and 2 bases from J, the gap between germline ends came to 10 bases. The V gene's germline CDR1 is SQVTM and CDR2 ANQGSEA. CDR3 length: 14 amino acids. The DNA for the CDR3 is TGCAGCGTTGAAGCCGGGACACCCACAGATACGCAGTATTTT. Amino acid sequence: CSVEAGTPTDTQYF.

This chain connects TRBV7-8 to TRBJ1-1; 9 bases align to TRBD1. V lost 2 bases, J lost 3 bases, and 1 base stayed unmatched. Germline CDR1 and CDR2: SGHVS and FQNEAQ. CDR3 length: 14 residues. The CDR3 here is CASSLRDRDTEAFF. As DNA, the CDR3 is TGTGCCAGCAGCTTAAGGGACAGGGACACTGAAGCTTTCTTT. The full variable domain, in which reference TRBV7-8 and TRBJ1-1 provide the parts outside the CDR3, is GAGVSQSPRYKVAKRGQDVALRCDPISGHVSLFWYQQALGQGPEFLTYFQNEAQLDKSGLPSDRFFAERPEGSVSTLKIQRTQQEDSAVYLCASSLRDRDTEAFFGQGTRLTVV.

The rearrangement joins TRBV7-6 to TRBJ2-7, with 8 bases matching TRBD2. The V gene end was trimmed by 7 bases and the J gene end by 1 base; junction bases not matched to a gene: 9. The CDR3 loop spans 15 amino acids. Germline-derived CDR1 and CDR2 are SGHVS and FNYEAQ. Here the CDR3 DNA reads TGTGCCAGCATCCCCGTAAGCGGGGGATCCTACGAGCAGTACTTC. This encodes CASIPVSGGSYEQYF.

CDR3 sequence: CASSLGPHTEAFF. In DNA form, the CDR3 reads TGTGCCAGCAGCTTGGGGCCCCACACTGAAGCTTTCTTT. The V call is TRBV5-6, the J call TRBJ1-1; D gene unclear. The CDR3 consists of 13 residues. Trimming shortened V by 0 bases and J by 3 bases, and 6 bases separated the two germline ends. The germline CDR1 and CDR2 sequences are SGHDT and YYEEEE.

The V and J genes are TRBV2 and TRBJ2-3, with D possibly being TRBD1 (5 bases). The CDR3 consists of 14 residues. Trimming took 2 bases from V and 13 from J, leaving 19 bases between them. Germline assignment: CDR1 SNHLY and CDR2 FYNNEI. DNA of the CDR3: TGTGCCAGCAGTGAACAAGGGGTCGGTGGAAGGGAGTATTTT. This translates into CASSEQGVGGREYF.

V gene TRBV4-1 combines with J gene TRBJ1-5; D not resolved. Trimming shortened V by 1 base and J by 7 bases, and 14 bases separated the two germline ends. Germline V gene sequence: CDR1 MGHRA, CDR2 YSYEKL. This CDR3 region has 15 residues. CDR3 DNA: TGCGCCAGCAGCCAAGCCCCCGAGGGCAGGCAGCCCCAGCATTTT. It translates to CASSQAPEGRQPQHF.

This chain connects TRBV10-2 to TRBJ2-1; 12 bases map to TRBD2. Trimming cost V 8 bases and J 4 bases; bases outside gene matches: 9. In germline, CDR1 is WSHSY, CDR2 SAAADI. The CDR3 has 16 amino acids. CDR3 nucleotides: TGCGCCAGCGCCAAGACTAGCGGGGGTCTTTACAATGAGCAGTTCTTC. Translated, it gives CASAKTSGGLYNEQFF.

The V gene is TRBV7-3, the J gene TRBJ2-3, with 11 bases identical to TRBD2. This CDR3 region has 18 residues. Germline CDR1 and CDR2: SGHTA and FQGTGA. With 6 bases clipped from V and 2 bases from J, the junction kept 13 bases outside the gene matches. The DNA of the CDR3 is TGTGCCAGCAGTTCGGGACTAGCGGACTCCGTATACACAGATACGCAGTATTTT. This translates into CASSSGLADSVYTDTQYF.

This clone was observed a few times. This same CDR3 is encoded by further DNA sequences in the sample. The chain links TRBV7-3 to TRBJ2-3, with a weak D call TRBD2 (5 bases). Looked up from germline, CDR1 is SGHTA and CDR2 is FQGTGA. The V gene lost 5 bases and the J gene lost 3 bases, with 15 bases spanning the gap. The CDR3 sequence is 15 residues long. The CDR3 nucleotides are TGTGCCAGCAGCCTCTGGGCCAGCGGAACAGATACGCAGTATTTT. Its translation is CASSLWASGTDTQYF.

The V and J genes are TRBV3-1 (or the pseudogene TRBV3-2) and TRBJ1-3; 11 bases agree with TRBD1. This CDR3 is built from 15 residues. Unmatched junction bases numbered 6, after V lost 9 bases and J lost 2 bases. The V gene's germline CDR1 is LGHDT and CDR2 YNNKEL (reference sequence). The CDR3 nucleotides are TGTGCCAGTTCTCCGGGACAGGGGGCTGGAAACACCATATATTTT. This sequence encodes CASSPGQGAGNTIYF.

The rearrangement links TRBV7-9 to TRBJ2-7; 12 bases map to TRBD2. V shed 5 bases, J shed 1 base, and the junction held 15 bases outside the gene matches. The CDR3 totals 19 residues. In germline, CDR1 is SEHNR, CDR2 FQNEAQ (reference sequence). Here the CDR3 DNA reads TGTGCCAGCAGCCAGTCATCCCGGACTAGCGGGGTTCCTTCCTACGAGCAGTACTTC. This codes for CASSQSSRTSGVPSYEQYF.

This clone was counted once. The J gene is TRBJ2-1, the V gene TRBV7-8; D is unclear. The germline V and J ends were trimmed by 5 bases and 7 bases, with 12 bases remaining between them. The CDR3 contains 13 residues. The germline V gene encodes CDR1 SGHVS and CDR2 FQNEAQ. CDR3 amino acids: CASSPLRSNEQFF. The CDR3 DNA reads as TGTGCCAGCAGCCCCCTGAGATCGAATGAGCAGTTCTTC.

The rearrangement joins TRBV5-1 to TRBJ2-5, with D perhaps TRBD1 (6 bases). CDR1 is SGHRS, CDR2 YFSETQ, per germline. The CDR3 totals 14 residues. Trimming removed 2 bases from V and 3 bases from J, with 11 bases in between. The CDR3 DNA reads TGCGCCAGCAGCTTAGGTAACAGGGAAGAGACCCAGTACTTC. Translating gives CASSLGNREETQYF.

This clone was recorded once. CDR3 in amino acids: CASSLVGAEGETQYF. The CDR3 region has the DNA TGTGCCAGCAGCTTAGTGGGGGCCGAGGGGGAGACCCAGTACTTC. The chain links TRBV7-9 to TRBJ2-5, with D tentatively TRBD1 (6 bases). V lost 1 base to trimming and J lost 5 bases, with 14 bases between them. Germline-derived CDR1 and CDR2 are SEHNR and FQNEAQ (reference sequence). The CDR3 runs 15 residues.

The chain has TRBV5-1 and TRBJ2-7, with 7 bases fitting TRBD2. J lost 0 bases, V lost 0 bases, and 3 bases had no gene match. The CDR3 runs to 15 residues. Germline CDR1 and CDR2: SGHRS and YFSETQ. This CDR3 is CASSLGASGSYEQYF. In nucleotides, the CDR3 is TGCGCCAGCAGCTTGGGGGCTAGCGGCTCCTACGAGCAGTACTTC.

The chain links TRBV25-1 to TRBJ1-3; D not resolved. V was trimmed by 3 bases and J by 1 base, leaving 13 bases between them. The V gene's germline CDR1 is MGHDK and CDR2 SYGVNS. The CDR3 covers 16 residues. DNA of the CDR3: TGTGCCAGCAGTGAGCGTTGGCAGACTTCTGGAAACACCATATATTTT. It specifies CASSERWQTSGNTIYF.

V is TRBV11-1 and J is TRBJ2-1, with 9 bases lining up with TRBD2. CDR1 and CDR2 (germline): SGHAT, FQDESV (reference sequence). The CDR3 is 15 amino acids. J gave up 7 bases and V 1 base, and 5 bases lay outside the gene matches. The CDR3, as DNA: TGTGCCAGCAGCTTAGGCGCTAGCGGGACGAATGAGCAGTTCTTC. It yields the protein CASSLGASGTNEQFF.

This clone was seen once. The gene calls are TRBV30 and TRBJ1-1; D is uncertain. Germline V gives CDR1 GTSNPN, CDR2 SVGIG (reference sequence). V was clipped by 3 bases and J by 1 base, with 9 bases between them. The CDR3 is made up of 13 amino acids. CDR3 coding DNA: TGTGCCTGGAGCCCCCGGGAGAACACTGAAGCTTTCTTT. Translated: CAWSPRENTEAFF.

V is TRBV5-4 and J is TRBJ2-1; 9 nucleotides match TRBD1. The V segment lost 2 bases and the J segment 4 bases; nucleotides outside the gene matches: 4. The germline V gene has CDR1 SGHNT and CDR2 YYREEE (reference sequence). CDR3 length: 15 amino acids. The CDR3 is CASSFGTGSYNEQFF. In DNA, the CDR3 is TGTGCCAGCAGCTTCGGGACAGGGTCTTACAATGAGCAGTTCTTC.

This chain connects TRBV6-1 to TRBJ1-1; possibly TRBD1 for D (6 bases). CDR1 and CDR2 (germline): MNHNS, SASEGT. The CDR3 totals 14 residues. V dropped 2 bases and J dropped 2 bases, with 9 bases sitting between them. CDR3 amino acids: CASSEPGANTEAFF. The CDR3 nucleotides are TGTGCCAGCAGTGAACCAGGGGCCAACACTGAAGCTTTCTTT.